Below are 30 T cell receptor beta chains sequenced from a single sample in a study of tumor and adjacent non-tumor tissue in lung cancer. Three rounds of nested PCR, following a modified ARM-PCR protocol, produced the TCRbeta library. Each CDR3 protein gets one entry after TCRdb re-called the multiplex PCR reads with MiXCR. This table holds 60,000 to 100,000 distinct CDR3 sequences, over 65% found once. The template was RNA from unsorted bulk tissue. Distant lung tissue was collected more than 3 cm away from the tumor edge. Sequencing input: distant non-tumor lung tissue. Receptor source: a man in his 70s with non-small cell lung cancer.

Concerning this clonotype itself: The junction does not match germline at one end; this may be a read error. The J gene is TRBJ1-5, the V gene TRBV6-6; 7 nucleotides align to TRBD1. This CDR3 has 17 amino acids. Per germline, CDR1 MNHNY and CDR2 SVGAGI (reference sequence). Written as DNA, the CDR3 is TGTACCAGCAGTTATAGTACTTCGGACAGGTCAAAACAGCCCCAGCATTTT. Its translation: CTSSYSTSDRSKQPQHF.

About this clonotype itself: This CDR3 is missing its conserved last phenylalanine or tryptophan, likely due to a read error. The chain combines TRBV10-3 with TRBJ2-1; no reliable D call. The CDR3 covers 15 residues. Germline V gene data show CDR1 as ENHRY and CDR2 as SYGVKD. Deletions cut 5 bases from V and 2 bases from J, with 13 bases between. The DNA for the CDR3 is TGTGCCATCAGTAATATGGCTGTAACCTACAATGAGCAGTTCATC. Protein product: CAISNMAVTYNEQFI.

Comment on this clonotype: This may be a read error, as it is one base from a much larger clone. The chain joins TRBV6-1 to TRBJ1-2, with D uncertain. The germline V gene has CDR1 MNHNS and CDR2 SASEGT. The CDR3 has 13 amino acids. CDR3 DNA: TGTGCCAGCAGCGAAATGTCCCCCTATAGCTACACCTTC. As protein: CASSEMSPYSYTF.

In its sample, this clonotype was seen a few times. A much larger clone differs by one base, so this may be a read error. The chain combines TRBV6-1 with TRBJ1-1; 9 bases agree with TRBD1. Unmatched junction bases numbered 9, after V lost 3 bases and J lost 7 bases. Germline V gene lookup returns CDR1 MNHNS and CDR2 SASEGT. The CDR3 contains 15 residues. CDR3 nucleotide sequence: TGTGCCAGCAGTGATTTGAACAGGGGGCTCGGTGAAGCTTTCTTT. Translated: CASSDLNRGLGEAFF.

In its sample, this clonotype was seen once. One junction end does not reproduce the germline sequence, and a read error may be involved. This rearrangement joins TRBV7-9 to TRBJ2-3; D unresolved. The germline CDR1 and CDR2 sequences are SEHNR and FQNEAQ (reference sequence). This CDR3 is 12 amino acids long. This CDR3 is CASNSTRDTQFF. In DNA, the CDR3 is TGTGCCAGCAACTCCACCCGTGATACGCAGTTTTTT.

This clonotype was seen many times. The chain links TRBV6-4 to TRBJ2-3, with 9 positions matching TRBD2. This CDR3 spans 13 amino acids. The germline V gene has CDR1 MRHNA and CDR2 SNTAGT. Trimming removed 5 bases from V and 3 bases from J; junction bases left unmatched: 0. CDR3 nucleotide sequence: TGTGCCAGCAGTAGCGGGGGGACAGATACGCAGTATTTT. Its protein is CASSSGGTDTQYF.

The chain links TRBV12-3 or TRBV12-4 to TRBJ2-5; TRBD2 agrees at 10 bases. The CDR3 length is 15 residues. The CDR3 DNA sequence: TGTGTCAACAGCGGGCTAGCGGGAGCGGTGGAGACCCAGTACTTC. Its translation: CVNSGLAGAVETQYF.

The rearrangement uses TRBV5-4 and TRBJ2-7; TRBD2 matches 9 bases. This CDR3 contains 14 residues. CDR1 and CDR2 from the germline V gene are SGHNT and YYREEE (reference sequence). The J segment lost 6 bases and the V segment lost 3 bases, leaving 7 bases of the junction unmatched. The CDR3 loop reads CASSSSGEPTEQYF. The DNA of the CDR3 is TGTGCCAGCAGCTCTAGCGGGGAACCGACCGAGCAGTACTTC.

Notes on this clonotype: Germline is not matched at one junction end, which may reflect a read error. This sequence joins TRBV12-3 or TRBV12-4 and TRBJ2-2, with D perhaps matching TRBD2 (5 bases). The CDR3 contains 15 residues. CDR3 sequence (DNA): TGTGTCAGCAGTCCCAAACATGGGAACGCCGGGGAGTTGTTTTTT. Residues: CVSSPKHGNAGELFF.

This clonotype has a single count. The V gene is TRBV14, the J gene TRBJ2-3; D not certain. The V end lost 7 bases, the J end lost 5 bases, and 16 bases lay between the germline ends. CDR3 size: 14 residues. Germline V lookup: CDR1 SGHDN, CDR2 FVKESK. The CDR3 DNA reads as TGTGCCAGCAACCGCAAGCTCTTGGTAGATACGCAGTATTTT. Amino acid sequence: CASNRKLLVDTQYF.

The chain employs TRBV28 and TRBJ2-1; D possibly matches TRBD1 or TRBD2 (5 bases each). The CDR3 extends over 16 amino acids. Per the germline V gene, CDR1 is MDHEN and CDR2 is SYDVKM. Trimming took off 8 bases at V and 0 bases at J, with 17 bases between the two ends. The CDR3 region has the DNA TGTGCCAGCGACTTGGGGGAGACTTTCTCCTACAATGAGCAGTTCTTC. Translation: CASDLGETFSYNEQFF.

With respect to this clonotype: Being one base from a much bigger clone, this may be a read error. This sequence joins TRBV7-9 and TRBJ1-2; 8 nucleotides align to TRBD1. The CDR3 is 15 amino acids. Per germline, CDR1 SEHNR and CDR2 FQNEAQ (reference sequence). The CDR3 coding sequence is TGTGACAGCAGCTTTATGTCAGGGGGCATCTATGGCTACACCTTC. Its translation: CDSSFMSGGIYGYTF.

With regard to this clonotype: The CDR3 does not end in the conserved phenylalanine or tryptophan, so this is likely a read error. No DNA is shown, since the ends of the CDR3 on it are uncertain; the CDR3 is the one TCRdb lists. This sequence joins TRBV6-2 or TRBV6-3 and TRBJ1-1; TRBD1 is the table's D call, not checked against the DNA. The CDR3 extends over 15 residues, inclusive of both ends. The germline V gene encodes CDR1 MNHEY and CDR2 SVGEGT. CDR3 sequence: CASRAFVGQRREVFC.

The genes are TRBV6-5 and TRBJ2-2; D assignment may be TRBD1 or TRBD2 (5 bases each). Per germline, CDR1 MNHEY and CDR2 SVGAGI. CDR3 length equals 14 residues. Between the trimmed V and J ends, which lost 5 bases and 9 bases, there was a span of 16 bases. CDR3 protein: CASSPRVGTWELFF. The DNA for the CDR3 is TGTGCCAGCAGTCCAAGGGTGGGGACCTGGGAGCTGTTTTTT.

A note on this clonotype: This may arise from a read error, as a much more abundant clone is one base away. The V call is TRBV6-2 or TRBV6-3, the J call TRBJ2-1; TRBD2 matches at 10 bases. The germline CDR1 and CDR2 sequences are MNHEY and SVGEGT. This CDR3 is 18 amino acids long. The CDR3 sequence: CASSYGIGLADSCNEQFF. The CDR3 DNA reads as TGTGCCAGCAGTTACGGAATCGGACTAGCGGACTCCTGCAATGAGCAGTTCTTC.

The chain joins TRBV18 to TRBJ2-7; TRBD1 aligns across 7 bases. V lost 4 bases and J lost 2; bases outside the gene matches: 11. Looked up from germline, CDR1 is KGHSH and CDR2 is LQKENI. CDR3 length equals 16 residues. The CDR3 loop reads CASSRLRGTATYEQYF. For the CDR3, the DNA is TGTGCCAGCTCACGACTCAGGGGGACAGCCACCTACGAGCAGTACTTC.

With respect to this clonotype: A much larger clone lies one base from this, so it may be a read error. This chain connects TRBV20-1 to TRBJ2-1; D may be TRBD2 (5 bases). The CDR3 is 11 residues long. Germline V gene sequence: CDR1 DFQATT, CDR2 SNEGSKA (reference sequence). The DNA for the CDR3 is TGCTGTGCTGGGCTAGCCAATGAGCAGTTCTTC. This sequence encodes CCAGLANEQFF.

As to this clonotype: One end of the junction does not line up with germline, which may come from a read error. The chain recombines TRBV10-2 with TRBJ1-3; TRBD1 matches at 7 bases. This CDR3 comprises 15 residues. Germline V gene lookup returns CDR1 WSHSY and CDR2 SAAADI. CDR3 DNA: TGCACCAGCAGTGAGGGGGCCGACTCTGGTAACACCATATATTTT. This translates into CTSSEGADSGNTIYF.

J is TRBJ2-7 and V is TRBV4-1; D is possibly TRBD2 (7 bases). The CDR3 loop spans 16 amino acids. Per the germline V gene, CDR1 is MGHRA and CDR2 is YSYEKL. V was trimmed by 4 bases and J by 5 bases, leaving 21 bases between them. Here the CDR3 DNA reads TGCGCCAGCAGCCGGACACAAGCGGGAAGGGGGGACGAGCAGTACTTC. Amino acids: CASSRTQAGRGDEQYF.

J is TRBJ1-3 and V is TRBV6-1, with unresolved D. The CDR3 sequence is 15 residues long. The germline CDR1 and CDR2 sequences are MNHNS and SASEGT. V lost 8 bases to trimming and J lost 3 bases, with 17 bases between them. This CDR3 reads CASGSEITCGNTIYF. The CDR3 bases are TGTGCCAGCGGCTCCGAGATAACATGTGGAAACACCATATATTTT.

A remark on this clonotype: Relative to the germline gene, one junction end is altered; a read error may explain this. V is TRBV29-1 and J is TRBJ2-6; D is possibly TRBD2 (7 bases). This CDR3 is built from 14 residues. Looked up from germline, CDR1 is SQVTM and CDR2 is ANQGSEA. CDR3 coding DNA: TGCAGCGATGAGGCGGGGGCTGGGGCCAACATCCTGACTTTC. Translating gives CSDEAGAGANILTF.

The CDR3 loop reads CASSYVTENTGELFF. The CDR3 bases are TGTGCCAGCAGTTACGTGACAGAGAATACCGGGGAGCTGTTTTTT. V gene TRBV6-5 combines with J gene TRBJ2-2; D may be TRBD1 (5 bases). The V end lost 2 bases, the J end lost 5 bases, and 12 bases lay between the germline ends. The CDR3 extends over 15 amino acids. Germline V CDR1 and CDR2: MNHEY, SVGAGI.

On this clonotype: At one boundary the junction diverges from the germline segment, which might be a read error. J is TRBJ2-7 and V is TRBV12-3 or TRBV12-4, with TRBD2 as a possible D gene (5 bases). CDR3 length: 11 residues. Here the CDR3 reads CVSSSVAGQYF. The CDR3 coding sequence is TGTGTCAGCAGTTCTGTTGCGGGGCAGTACTTC.

This clonotype was observed a single time. A read error is possible here, since a much larger clone lies one base away. This chain links TRBV20-1 with TRBJ1-1, with TRBD1 as a possible D gene (5 bases). CDR3 size: 12 residues. Germline CDR1 DFQATT, CDR2 SNEGSKA (reference sequence). CDR3 coding DNA: TGCACTGCTAGAGAGGGGCCCACTGAAGCTTTCTTT. This translates into CTAREGPTEAFF.

Comments on this clonotype: A much larger clone differs from this one at a single base, so this may be a read error. The chain couples TRBV28 to TRBJ2-5; 7 positions match TRBD1. CDR1 MDHEN and CDR2 SYDVKM come from the germline V gene. The CDR3 totals 15 residues. The ends lost 3 bases at V and 5 bases at J; junction bases unmatched: 9. The CDR3 nucleotides are TGTGCCAGCAGTTTCCGAAAAGGGGGCATGGAGACCCAGTACTTC. This encodes CASSFRKGGMETQYF. The variable domain in full, completed from reference TRBV28 and TRBJ2-5, reads DVKVTQSSRYLVKRTGEKVFLECVQDMDHENMFWYRQDPGLGLRLIYFSYDVKMKEKGDIPEGYSVSREKKERFSLILESASTNQTSMYLCASSFRKGGMETQYFGPGTRLLVL.

The gene calls are TRBV28 and TRBJ2-1; D not certain. The CDR3 covers 11 residues. CDR1 and CDR2 from the germline V gene are MDHEN and SYDVKM. Trimming took 6 bases from V and 12 from J, leaving 12 bases between them. CDR3 in amino acids: CASSYTGWQFF. Written as DNA, the CDR3 is TGTGCCAGCAGCTATACCGGGTGGCAGTTCTTC.

As concerns this clonotype: As the CDR3 is not closed by the conserved phenylalanine or tryptophan, this likely results from a read error. V gene TRBV5-4 combines with J gene TRBJ1-1; D ambiguous. Per germline, CDR1 SGHNT and CDR2 YYREEE (reference sequence). The CDR3 contains 13 residues. The CDR3: CVDSASLDAVAFL. CDR3 DNA sequence: TGTGTAGATTCAGCTAGCCTAGACGCTGTAGCTTTCTTA.

With respect to this clonotype: Relative to the germline gene, one junction end is altered; a read error may explain this. The gene calls are TRBV6-2 or TRBV6-3 and TRBJ2-7, with D tentatively TRBD2 (5 bases). Looked up from germline, CDR1 is MNHEY and CDR2 is SVGEGT. This CDR3 is built from 14 residues. The CDR3 region has the DNA TGTCCCAGCAGTTCCTCCGGGATCCACTACGAGCAGTACTTC. It yields the protein CPSSSSGIHYEQYF.

In nucleotides, the CDR3 is TGCAGTGCGGCTCCCAGGGGAACGAATGAGCAGTTCTTC. Its protein is CSAAPRGTNEQFF. The chain combines TRBV20-1 with TRBJ2-1; D may be TRBD1 (6 bases). Germline lookup yields CDR1 DFQATT and CDR2 SNEGSKA (reference sequence). The length of the CDR3 is 13 residues. Trimming took 6 bases from V and 7 from J, leaving 16 bases between them.

A note on this clonotype: A read error may produce the germline difference seen at one junction end. The rearrangement joins TRBV20-1 to TRBJ1-2; TRBD1 might be the D (5 bases). Germline V gene sequence: CDR1 DFQATT, CDR2 SNEGSKA (reference sequence). The CDR3 extends over 19 amino acids. The CDR3 region has the DNA TGCAATGCTAGAGCCGAAGCCTCTATGAGACAGATTGCCCTCTATGGCTACACCTTC. Its translation is CNARAEASMRQIALYGYTF.